This section outlines one T cell receptor beta chain sequence together with its context. Its antigen is not identified. This specimen belongs to a study of T-cell reconstitution after alpha-beta-depleted transplantation in children. Unique molecular identifiers were incorporated during preparation of the TCRbeta library. Each CDR3 protein is one row after TCRdb ran MiXCR on the PCR reads. Among approximately 980,000 distinct CDR3 sequences listed, under 30% were seen once. Points from the study as a whole: Some patients' high day-60 TCRbeta diversity was traced to surviving recipient T cells and thymic progenitors. T-cell counts and diversity were attributed mostly to newly produced T cells one year after transplant. At around two months after transplant, the alpha-beta T cells were reportedly derived from several hundred expanded clones that came from non-depleted graft cells.

The germline gives CDR1 MNHEY, CDR2 SVGAGI. This CDR3 has 18 residues. Trimming stripped 3 bases from V and 2 bases from J, with 22 bases between. This TCR was recovered from a boy in the first two years of life who had a stem cell transplant for SCID, so the T cells may come from the graft donor. This chain connects TRBV6-5 to TRBJ1-1; D is perhaps TRBD1 (5 bases). The sample here was PBMCs, mostly from graft donor cells, taken 360 days after TCRalphabeta/CD19-depleted stem cell transplant. The CDR3 region is CASSYSLWGASGNTEAFF. The CDR3 nucleotides read TGTGCCAGCAGTTATTCCCTATGGGGCGCATCCGGAAACACTGAAGCTTTCTTT.